Detailed here is one T cell receptor beta chain. Its binding antigen is unknown. No base qualities exist here, and no much larger clone lies one base off it. The data derive from a study of T cell responses to AZD1222 COVID-19 vaccine (dated by TCRdb to about 2021). Concerning the study at large: Because spike-specific TCR depth and breadth did not differ between the two schedules, AZD1222 recipients who got a second dose at roughly 4 weeks were pooled with those who got a second dose at roughly 12 weeks. TCR sequencing covered some 250 trial participants: 207 given two doses of AZD1222 and 26 given two doses of MenACWY control vaccine. Trial participants were enrolled by age into 18-55, 56-69 and 70-plus year subgroups, with around 140, 26 and 57 TCR-sequenced participants respectively.

General study outcomes and caveats: Because no samples from the day 14 peak response were available, repertoires could be characterized only after the peak T cell response. After two AZD1222 doses, both the breadth and the depth of spike-specific TCRs were significantly higher than at day 0 and than in MenACWY recipients. Conclusions about previously exposed vaccinees are limited because only six or seven AZD1222 recipients were SARS-CoV-2 seropositive at baseline. Epitopes outside the regions mutated in the B.1.351 and B.1.1.7 variants were reportedly recognized by nearly half of the unique spike-specific TCRs. CD4 TCRs associated with the vaccine covered the entire spike protein, and the dominant responses were in regions 160-218 and 743-854. Most participants were white British and females outnumbered males, and the authors suggested that clonal diversity may have been underestimated. The 56-69-year group was small, and its depth increase did not reach significance, likely because of low power.

Including cysteine and phenylalanine, the CDR3 has 16 amino acids. Left in the record is the CDR3 DNA by itself, 48 bases read in frame from the first base. V was cut back by 5 bases and J by 4 bases, leaving a gap of 21 bases between them. For CDR1 and CDR2, the germline V gene lists SGDLS and YYNGEE. The CDR3 regions of human TCRbeta chains were analyzed by immunosequencing. The study's processing was this. Repertoire TCRs were checked for matches against a reference library of SARS-CoV-2-specific TCRs that had been generated using the MIRA antigen-specificity platform. Breadth was defined as the fraction of unique TCRs that were SARS-CoV-2-associated. Depth was defined as the fraction of total T cells that were SARS-CoV-2-associated. Using the MIRA data, each spike-specific TCR was mapped to the spike region that the TCR reacts to and placed in a CD4 or CD8 class. Log10-transformed breadth and depth values were compared by one-way ANOVA with Sidak's multiple comparisons tests. Held by TCRdb, this immuneACCESS table contains in-frame sequences only and omits some clones. Under half of the omission traces to an unresolved V gene where checked; the cause of the rest is unknown. V and J calls and clone size are as listed in that table; D and trimming were resolved from the DNA. This sample has roughly 120,000 clones in its table, and roughly 89% of those were observed once. The ten largest account for 7.5% to 9.5% of the sample.

Reading the label with the study, this specimen's time point is: baseline before first vaccination. Vaccinee samples came from UK trials COV001 and COV002, including a single-blind randomized controlled phase 2/3 trial of AZD1222 (ChAdOx1 nCoV-19) in healthy adults. Trial participant PBMC samples were collected at day 0 and day 28 after the second dose for TCRbeta chain sequencing. The chain employs TRBV9 and TRBJ1-2; D gene: possibly TRBD1, on 5 matching bases. The TCR originated in an adult in good health. The input for sequencing was peripheral blood, taken on day 0 of AZD1222 vaccination. DNA sequence: TGTGCCAGCAGACCCCTTGGGGCCTTTGGGGTCTATGGCTACACCTTC. This gives the protein CASRPLGAFGVYGYTF. When the CDR3 is completed using the reference TRBV9 and TRBJ1-2 genes on either side, the full variable domain is DSGVTQTPKHLITATGQRVTLRCSPRSGDLSVYWYQQSLDQGLQFLIQYYNGEERAKGNILERFSAQQFPDLHSELNLSSLELGDSALYFCASRPLGAFGVYGYTFGSGTRLTVV.